Below, 21 T cell receptor beta chains from the same sample are listed, as sequenced in a study of T cell changes during pregnancy in multiple sclerosis. Profiling relied on immunoSEQ multiplex PCR, and the TCRdb table lists in-frame clones only, not all of them. Here the sample spans roughly 55,000 clones, 80% to 95% being singletons. Sequenced here: CD4+ T cells from peripheral blood mononuclear cells, sampled after pregnancy. The receptors here all came from a female donor in good health, enrolled as a control in a pregnancy study.

The chain couples TRBV30 to TRBJ2-1; D remains ambiguous. V was trimmed by 5 bases and J by 10 bases, leaving 15 bases between them. Germline lookup yields CDR1 GTSNPN and CDR2 SVGIG (reference sequence). The CDR3 is 12 amino acids. The CDR3 protein is CAWGSSLREQFF. The CDR3 DNA reads as TGTGCCTGGGGATCTAGTTTGAGGGAGCAGTTCTTC.

The CDR3 DNA follows: TGCGCCAGCAGCCAAACCGGGACAGGGGGCCAGGAAGCTTTCTTT. The encoded protein is CASSQTGTGGQEAFF. This chain links TRBV4-3 with TRBJ1-1, with 12 positions matching TRBD1. CDR1 is LGHNA and CDR2 is YSLEER in the germline V gene. Trimming cost V 2 bases and J 8 bases; bases outside gene matches: 6. This CDR3 has 15 residues.

The CDR3 DNA is TGCGCCAGCAGCCCTACAGCGGGGCAGGCCGTGGGGGAAAAACTGTTTTTT. It yields the protein CASSPTAGQAVGEKLFF. V and J are TRBV4-3 and TRBJ1-4, with D possibly matching TRBD1 (5 bases). CDR1 is LGHNA and CDR2 is YSLEER in the germline V gene. Trimming left V 4 bases short and J 8 bases short, with 23 bases between. The CDR3 spans 17 residues.

This chain joins TRBV5-4 and TRBJ2-3; the match to TRBD2 covers 11 bases. Per the germline V gene, CDR1 is SGHNT and CDR2 is YYREEE (reference sequence). After removal of 4 bases from V and 0 bases from J, the junction contained 4 bases not matched to a gene. The CDR3 spans 16 residues. The CDR3 region is CASSLRLAGSTDTQYF. CDR3 DNA sequence: TGTGCCAGCAGCCTCAGACTAGCGGGGAGCACAGATACGCAGTATTTT. The variable domain in full, completed from reference TRBV5-4 and TRBJ2-3, reads ETGVTQSPTHLIKTRGQQVTLRCSSQSGHNTVSWYQQALGQGPQFIFQYYREEENGRGNFPPRFSGLQFPNYSSELNVNALELDDSALYLCASSLRLAGSTDTQYFGPGTRLTVL.

This chain connects TRBV19 to TRBJ1-5, with D possibly matching TRBD1 (6 bases). The CDR3 is 15 amino acids. V was trimmed by 9 bases and J by 2 bases, leaving 17 bases between them. The V gene's germline CDR1 is LNHDA and CDR2 SQIVND (reference sequence). The CDR3: CASGDRYIGNQPQHF. The CDR3, as DNA: TGTGCCAGCGGTGACAGGTATATCGGCAATCAGCCCCAGCATTTT.

The chain joins TRBV2 to TRBJ1-5, with 8 bases lining up with TRBD1. Germline CDR1 SNHLY, CDR2 FYNNEI. J gave up 3 bases and V 5 bases, and 6 bases lay outside the gene matches. The length of the CDR3 is 15 residues. The CDR3 here is CASSPDRAVNQPQHF. CDR3 in DNA: TGTGCCAGCAGTCCGGACAGGGCAGTCAATCAGCCCCAGCATTTT.

The genes are TRBV6-1 and TRBJ2-7, with D tentatively TRBD1 (7 bases). This CDR3 region has 13 residues. Between the trimmed V and J ends, which lost 6 bases and 4 bases, there was a span of 13 bases. Per germline, CDR1 MNHNS and CDR2 SASEGT. CDR3 residues: CASREGAVYEQYF. CDR3 coding DNA: TGTGCCAGCAGGGAGGGGGCGGTTTACGAGCAGTACTTC.

For the CDR3, the DNA is TGTGCCAACCACCCCCGGACAGGAAGGGGCTACACCTTC. Its protein product is CANHPRTGRGYTF. This chain joins TRBV28 and TRBJ1-2; 7 bases agree with TRBD1. The V gene end was trimmed by 10 bases and the J gene end by 8 bases; junction bases not matched to a gene: 13. CDR3 length: 13 amino acids. Germline lookup yields CDR1 MDHEN and CDR2 SYDVKM.

This chain uses TRBV19 with TRBJ1-2, with TRBD1 as a possible D gene (6 bases). V shed 5 bases and J shed 2 bases, with 15 bases lying between them. Germline CDR1 and CDR2: LNHDA and SQIVND (reference sequence). This CDR3 comprises 15 residues. Here the CDR3 DNA reads TGTGCCAGTAGTGCATACGGGACATTCAACTATGGCTACACCTTC. This gives the protein CASSAYGTFNYGYTF. Using reference TRBV19 and TRBJ1-2 for the parts outside the CDR3, the full variable domain is DGGITQSPKYLFRKEGQNVTLSCEQNLNHDAMYWYRQDPGQGLRLIYYSQIVNDFQKGDIAEGYSVSREKKESFPLTVTSAQKNPTAFYLCASSAYGTFNYGYTFGSGTRLTVV.

The chain recombines TRBV27 with TRBJ2-5, with D maybe TRBD2 (5 bases). The CDR3 is 13 residues long. Trimming removed 6 bases at V and 4 bases at J, with 12 bases between. The germline V gene encodes CDR1 MNHEY and CDR2 SMNVEV (reference sequence). The CDR3 coding sequence is TGTGCCAGCAGCACCCGGGGTTCAGAGACCCAGTACTTC. Translated: CASSTRGSETQYF.

The V gene is TRBV14, the J gene TRBJ2-2; TRBD1 might be the D (6 bases). This CDR3 contains 13 residues. Trimming cost V 6 bases and J 6 bases, with 11 bases left between them. Germline loops: CDR1 SGHDN, CDR2 FVKESK. The CDR3 protein is CASRRGQSGELFF. CDR3 nucleotides: TGTGCCAGCAGAAGAGGACAGTCCGGGGAGCTGTTTTTT.

The V call is TRBV5-6, the J call TRBJ2-5; D is ambiguous. The end of the DNA fits TRBJ2-7 better, so the J call may be wrong. Germline V gives CDR1 SGHDT, CDR2 YYEEEE. The CDR3 is made up of 14 amino acids. The CDR3 loop reads CASLPSFTSYEQYF. CDR3 bases: TGTGCCAGCCTACCGAGTTTTACCTCCTACGAGCAGTACTTC.

The chain has TRBV4-2 and TRBJ1-1; TRBD1 is a possible D gene (6 bases). The germline CDR1 and CDR2 sequences are LGHNA and YNFKEQ. V was cut by 1 base and J by 2 bases, with 11 bases left in between. The CDR3 spans 15 residues. CDR3 DNA sequence: TGTGCCAGCAGCCAAGGTGGGACAACCAACACTGAAGCTTTCTTT. This encodes CASSQGGTTNTEAFF.

This clone was counted a few times. The chain combines TRBV19 with TRBJ1-5, with 9 bases aligning to TRBD1. V gave up 6 bases and J gave up 1 base; unmatched junction bases: 4. CDR1 is LNHDA and CDR2 is SQIVND in the germline V gene (reference sequence). The CDR3 is made up of 15 amino acids. The CDR3 nucleotides read TGTGCCAGTAGGGGGGGGACAGGGAGCAATCAGCCCCAGCATTTT. It yields the protein CASRGGTGSNQPQHF.

The J gene is TRBJ1-4, the V gene TRBV7-9; D is undetermined. The CDR3 has 13 amino acids. Germline V gene lookup returns CDR1 SEHNR and CDR2 FQNEAQ (reference sequence). The V gene lost 5 bases and the J gene lost 2 bases, with 6 bases spanning the gap. The CDR3 DNA sequence: TGTGCCAGCAGCGGCTCCACTAATGAAAAACTGTTTTTT. Translating it yields CASSGSTNEKLFF.

The V gene is TRBV7-2, the J gene TRBJ1-5, with 9 positions matching TRBD1. Germline loops: CDR1 SGHTA, CDR2 FQGNSA. The ends lost 3 bases at V and 5 bases at J; junction bases unmatched: 11. The CDR3 contains 17 residues. The CDR3 nucleotides are TGTGCCAGCAGCTTGTGGGGTTCCGGGACAGGGTATCAGCCCCAGCATTTT. It yields the protein CASSLWGSGTGYQPQHF.

The J gene is TRBJ2-5, the V gene TRBV20-1; D is possibly TRBD1 (6 bases). Germline V CDR1 and CDR2: DFQATT, SNEGSKA (reference sequence). Trimming took off 7 bases at V and 4 bases at J, with 7 bases between the two ends. This CDR3 contains 10 residues. In DNA form, the CDR3 reads TGCAGTGTAGGGGGAGAGACCCAGTACTTC. This translates into CSVGGETQYF.

V and J are TRBV6-6 and TRBJ1-5; 7 positions match TRBD1. Looked up from germline, CDR1 is MNHNY and CDR2 is SVGAGI (reference sequence). The CDR3 loop spans 14 amino acids. J was trimmed by 7 bases and V by 8 bases; bases with no gene match: 11. In DNA form, the CDR3 reads TGTGCCAGCTCCCTGACAGGGCTAAGACAGCCCCAGCATTTT. Translating it yields CASSLTGLRQPQHF.

The chain is built from TRBV7-9 and TRBJ2-1; TRBD2 matches 12 bases. Germline V lookup: CDR1 SEHNR, CDR2 FQNEAQ (reference sequence). CDR3 length: 16 amino acids. Trimming at V came to 0 bases and at J to 7 bases, leaving 4 bases not matched to a gene. The CDR3 nucleotides are TGTGCCAGCAGCTTAGCGACTAGCGGGGGTAGGAATGAGCAGTTCTTC. Its translation is CASSLATSGGRNEQFF. Combining the CDR3 with reference TRBV7-9 and TRBJ2-1 gives the whole variable domain DTGVSQNPRHKITKRGQNVTFRCDPISEHNRLYWYRQTLGQGPEFLTYFQNEAQLEKSRLLSDRFSAERPKGSFSTLEIQRTEQGDSAMYLCASSLATSGGRNEQFFGPGTRLTVL.

The chain links TRBV7-9 to TRBJ1-6; a weak D match, TRBD1 (6 bases). Germline lookup yields CDR1 SEHNR and CDR2 FQNEAQ (reference sequence). The length of the CDR3 is 15 residues. V was pared by 5 bases and J by 7 bases, with 15 bases between. The CDR3 is CASSANRAFNSPLHF. Written as DNA, the CDR3 is TGTGCCAGCAGCGCAAACAGGGCCTTCAATTCACCCCTCCACTTT. Full variable domain (outside the CDR3, taken from reference TRBV7-9 and TRBJ1-6): DTGVSQNPRHKITKRGQNVTFRCDPISEHNRLYWYRQTLGQGPEFLTYFQNEAQLEKSRLLSDRFSAERPKGSFSTLEIQRTEQGDSAMYLCASSANRAFNSPLHFGNGTRLTVT.

The rearrangement joins TRBV28 to TRBJ1-1; unclear D gene. Germline CDR1 is MDHEN and CDR2 is SYDVKM. Trimming took 4 bases from V and 1 from J, leaving 4 bases between them. This CDR3 region has 12 residues. The CDR3 bases are TGTGCCAGCAGTTCCAGGAACACTGAAGCTTTCTTT. This gives the protein CASSSRNTEAFF.